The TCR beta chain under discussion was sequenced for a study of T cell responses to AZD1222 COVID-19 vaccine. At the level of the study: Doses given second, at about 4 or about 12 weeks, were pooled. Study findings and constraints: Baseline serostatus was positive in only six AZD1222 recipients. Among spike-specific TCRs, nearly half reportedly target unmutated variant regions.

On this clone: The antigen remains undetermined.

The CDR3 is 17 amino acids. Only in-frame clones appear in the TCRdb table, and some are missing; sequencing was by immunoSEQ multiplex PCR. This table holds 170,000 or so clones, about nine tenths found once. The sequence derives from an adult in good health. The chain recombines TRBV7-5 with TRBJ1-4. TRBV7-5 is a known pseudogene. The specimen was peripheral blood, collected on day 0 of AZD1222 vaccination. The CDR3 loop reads CARSLGQGPGPNEKLFF. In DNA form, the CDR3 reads TGTGCCAGAAGCCTCGGGCAGGGACCAGGCCCTAATGAAAAACTGTTTTTT.